This record looks at one T cell receptor (beta chain) sequence and its context. This clonotype has a count of ten or more. It has no known antigen specificity. Base quality data are lacking; no much larger clone is found one base away. The sample belongs to a study of spatial heterogeneity in lung cancer (dated by TCRdb to between 2019 and 2020). A note on the overall study: Beta-chain transcripts were consistently detected in greater numbers than alpha-chain transcripts, which likely reflected higher beta-chain transcript abundance. In the raw uncorrected reads, each unique combination of TCR and UMI appeared more than ten times on average. In non-small cell lung cancer, the study made a quantitative comparison of TCR alpha and beta repertoires among multiple tumor regions, matched nontumor lung and blood. Nonsynonymous mutation counts, determined by whole-exome sequencing of tumor tissue, were related to TCR repertoire features. At surgery, some 200 tumor regions, 61 to 65 matched nontumor lung samples and 56 PBMC samples were TCR-sequenced for both alpha and beta chains. Study-level results and caveats: Confirming at a functional level the hypothesis that regional TCRs recognize regional mutations was considered to require additional single-cell paired TCR alpha and beta sequencing. Ubiquitous expanded tumor TCRs were detected in blood more often at tumor resection than at routine follow-up.

The time point label, as the study defines it: sample taken at primary tumor resection. Samples were obtained from approximately 70 patients with early-stage, untreated non-small cell lung cancer from the lung TRACERx cohort. Whole RNA extracted from tumor and nontumor lung tissue, or from cryopreserved PBMC samples, was used for TCR sequencing without cell sorting. Only patients for whom sufficient RNA was available from at least two tumor regions were selected for TCR sequencing. The library was built by means of 5' RACE. The reads were generated on a NextSeq 500. In the TCR library protocol, a unique molecular identifier was attached to each TCR cDNA molecule so that PCR and sequencing errors could be corrected. As for the authors' bioinformatics: TCR identification, UMI-based error correction and CDR3 extraction were performed with Decombinator tools. Expanded TCRs were defined as those above a frequency of 2 per 1,000, corresponding to the top 1% of the tumor frequency distribution. Rényi diversity was computed with the R vegan package after subsampling each repertoire 100 times to 5,000 TCRs. To build CDR3 similarity networks, amino acid triplet string-kernel similarity was used, and CDR3s were connected when their pairwise similarity was above 0.82. The raw public reads went through TCRdb reprocessing: fastp at Q25, MiXCR clone calling, in-frame beta chains kept. One record per CDR3 amino acid sequence lists the most common genes and DNA. TCRdb, rather than the study authors, made the V and J calls. This sample comprises under 85,000 distinct CDR3 sequences, about 8.5% of them detected only once. Roughly 7% of the sample is taken by the ten largest.

The CDR3 starts with the cysteine, ends with the phenylalanine, and has 12 residues. Only the CDR3 part of the read is kept: 36 bases, read in frame from the first base. CDR1 SQVTM and CDR2 ANQGSEA were looked up in the germline V gene. Relative to germline, V is 7 bases shorter and J is 4 bases shorter, with 13 bases between their ends. This sequence originates from a male donor with early-stage non-small cell lung cancer. The input for sequencing was PBMCs, taken at surgery. The chain was built from TRBV29-1 and TRBJ1-1, with no confident D gene call. CDR3 protein: CSGSREPTEAFF. The DNA sequence is given as TGCAGCGGGTCCCGGGAACCCACTGAAGCTTTCTTT.